This is a list of T cell receptor beta chains from one sample in a study of HIV-infected patients and healthy controls. Each CDR3 protein gets one entry after TCRdb re-called the 5' RACE reads with MiXCR. The table includes several thousand distinct CDR3 sequences, 7.5% to 10% detected once. Sequencing was performed on blood, taken during antiretroviral therapy. Receptors originate from an adult with HIV infection. CDR3s leave out the opening cysteine and the closing phenylalanine or tryptophan. D genes are given only for firm matches.

D gene	J gene	V gene	CDR3 length	CDR3 protein
TRBD1	TRBJ2-2	TRBV7-8	13	ASSLRTGYTGELF
NA	TRBJ1-1	TRBV20-1	14	SASRKTGLMNTEAF
TRBD2	TRBJ2-5	TRBV5-1	13	ASSLGLAGKETQY
NA	TRBJ1-2	TRBV2	11	ASSETINYGYT
TRBD1	TRBJ1-4	TRBV20-1	14	SARRGTDRGNEKLF
NA	TRBJ1-4	TRBV27	12	ASSWRQDDEKLF
TRBD1	TRBJ1-2	TRBV6-5	14	ASTLKTDRGDYGYT
NA	TRBJ1-2	TRBV5-6	11	ASSLRGGDGYT
NA	TRBJ1-3	TRBV7-8	11	ASRGGTGNTIY
NA	TRBJ1-1	TRBV7-2	16	ASSLVNPVRPRNTEAF
TRBD1	TRBJ1-2	TRBV7-6	14	ASSPTETGVVYGYT
TRBD1	TRBJ2-1	TRBV24-1	12	ATSEAWTGNEQF
TRBD1	TRBJ1-1	TRBV6-6	9	ASSPTGGAF
NA	TRBJ1-4	TRBV7-9	13	ASSLTNSKKEKLF
TRBD1	TRBJ1-5	TRBV5-5	12	ASSLEGGGQPQH
NA	TRBJ2-1	TRBV4-1	14	ASSQASYSGAFEQF
TRBD1	TRBJ1-1	TRBV20-1	10	SAYPGQTEAF
NA	TRBJ1-5	TRBV14	10	ASSQGMRPQH
TRBD1	TRBJ1-1	TRBV13	13	ASSIYRGPGTEAF
NA	TRBJ1-1	TRBV12-3/TRBV12-4	10	ASSYDTTEAF
TRBD1	TRBJ2-5	TRBV7-2	11	ASSTDREETQY
NA	TRBJ2-1	TRBV20-1	13	SARVRASSYNEQF
NA	TRBJ2-2	TRBV25-1	13	ASRPTRGLTGELF
TRBD2	TRBJ2-7	TRBV19	13	ASSIGAGSSYEQY
NA	TRBJ1-1	TRBV6-5	11	ASGRGITTEAF
TRBD1	TRBJ1-1	TRBV5-4	13	ASSLVSGGDTEAF
NA	TRBJ2-7	TRBV7-9	13	ASSLVGTKTYEQY
TRBD2	TRBJ2-1	TRBV9	13	ASSAASGSYNEQF